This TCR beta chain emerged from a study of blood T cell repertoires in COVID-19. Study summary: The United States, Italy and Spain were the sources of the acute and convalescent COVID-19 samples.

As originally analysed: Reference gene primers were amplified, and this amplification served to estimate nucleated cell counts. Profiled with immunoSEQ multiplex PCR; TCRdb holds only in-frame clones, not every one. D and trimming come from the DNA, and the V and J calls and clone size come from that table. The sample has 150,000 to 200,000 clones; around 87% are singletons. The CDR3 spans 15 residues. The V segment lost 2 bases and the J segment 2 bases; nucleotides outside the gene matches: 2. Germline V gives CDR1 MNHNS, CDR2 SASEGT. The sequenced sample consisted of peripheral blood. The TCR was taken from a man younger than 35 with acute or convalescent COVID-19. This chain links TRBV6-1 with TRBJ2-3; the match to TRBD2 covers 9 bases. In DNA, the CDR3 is TGTGCCAGCAGTGAACTAGCGGGGTCCACAGATACGCAGTATTTT. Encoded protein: CASSELAGSTDTQYF.